The 5 T cell receptor beta chains below come from one sample, sequenced in a study of radiotherapy plus CTLA-4 blockade in lung cancer. Clones were sequenced by immunoSEQ multiplex PCR, and TCRdb holds only the in-frame ones, with some missing. The sample carries around 77,000 clones, under 75% recorded once. Sequenced material: peripheral blood, taken from a patient treated with radiotherapy plus ipilimumab. The source of these receptors is a human donor with non-small cell lung cancer whose response to radiotherapy plus ipilimumab could not be evaluated.

V usage is TRBV18 and J usage is TRBJ1-2; D gene uncertain. The CDR3 is 14 amino acids. CDR1 is KGHSH, CDR2 LQKENI, per germline. V shed 3 bases and J shed 4 bases, with 12 bases lying between them. CDR3: CASSPAGGFYGYTF. CDR3 in DNA: TGTGCCAGCTCACCTGCCGGCGGATTCTATGGCTACACCTTC.

J is TRBJ1-2 and V is TRBV6-1, with 9 bases lining up with TRBD1. Trimming removed 7 bases from V and 1 base from J; junction bases left unmatched: 7. Germline loops: CDR1 MNHNS, CDR2 SASEGT. The CDR3 has 15 residues. The CDR3 region has the DNA TGTGCCAGCACTAAGGGACAGGGTGTTAACTATGGCTACACCTTC. The encoded protein is CASTKGQGVNYGYTF.

In its sample, this clone ranks as medium-sized. The chain is built from TRBV7-9 and TRBJ1-6, with TRBD1 as a possible D gene (6 bases). In germline, CDR1 is SEHNR, CDR2 FQNEAQ (reference sequence). The CDR3 sequence is 17 residues long. With 4 bases removed from V and 5 bases from J, the gap between germline ends came to 18 bases. CDR3 sequence reads: CASSSTWGHGDNSPLHF. The CDR3 DNA sequence: TGTGCCAGCAGCTCCACCTGGGGGCATGGCGATAATTCACCCCTCCACTTT. Looking up the rest from reference TRBV7-9 and TRBJ1-6 gives the full variable domain: DTGVSQNPRHKITKRGQNVTFRCDPISEHNRLYWYRQTLGQGPEFLTYFQNEAQLEKSRLLSDRFSAERPKGSFSTLEIQRTEQGDSAMYLCASSSTWGHGDNSPLHFGNGTRLTVT.

A single count supports this clone. The V gene is TRBV5-1, the J gene TRBJ1-1, with TRBD1 matching over 8 bases. The germline CDR1 and CDR2 sequences are SGHRS and YFSETQ. Germline trimming cut 4 bases from V and 0 bases from J; bases unmatched to any gene: 14. The CDR3 totals 18 residues. DNA for the CDR3: TGCGCCAGCAGCCTACAGCCAGGGGGCATGTTTGTGAACACTGAAGCTTTCTTT. Encoded protein: CASSLQPGGMFVNTEAFF.

This chain joins TRBV7-2 and TRBJ2-3; 11 nucleotides agree with TRBD2. This CDR3 is built from 14 residues. J gave up 14 bases and V 1 base, and 8 bases lay outside the gene matches. Germline V gene data show CDR1 as SGHTA and CDR2 as FQGNSA. The CDR3: CASSLETTSGGGYF. The CDR3 coding sequence is TGTGCCAGCAGCTTAGAGACTACTAGCGGGGGCGGGTATTTT.